The clone carrying this T cell receptor beta chain was seen repeatedly, ten times or more. The antigen is unknown. These data originate in a study of T cell repertoires in cytomegalovirus infection. Study details: Recently described HLA-C-restricted plus well-studied HLA-B-restricted CMV epitopes were used. Notes on the study in general: Dominating the ex vivo response were HLA-C-restricted CMV-specific TCR beta clonotypes.

MiXCR was run by TCRdb on the reads, yielding one entry per CDR3 protein. The repertoire holds about 110,000 distinct CDR3 sequences, with approximately 28% as singletons. The CDR3 covers 12 residues. The V gene lost 1 base and the J gene lost 2 bases, with 2 bases spanning the gap. Germline V gene lookup returns CDR1 MGHRA and CDR2 YSYEKL. The sample was CD8+ T cells from cultured PBMCs, taken from culture after CMV antigen stimulation. The rearrangement links TRBV4-1 to TRBJ1-1, with D unresolved. The clonotype originates from a human donor in good health (CMV status not recorded). Some clones in this sample may be carry-over from other donors' samples. For the CDR3, the DNA is TGCGCCAGCAGCCAAGTAAACACTGAAGCTTTCTTT. Translated, it gives CASSQVNTEAFF.